The rows below give T cell receptor beta chains drawn from one sample of a study of OX40 agonist ivuxolimab in advanced cancers. TCRdb keeps only in-frame clones here, not all; method: immunoSEQ multiplex PCR. The sample yields some 50,000 clones, about 87% seen once. The starting material was CD4+ or CD8+ T cells sorted from blood, obtained in a trial of the OX40 agonist ivuxolimab. The receptors were sampled from an adult with an advanced solid tumor such as melanoma, head and neck, liver or kidney cancer. CDR3s include the opening cysteine and the closing phenylalanine or tryptophan. Not every row has a clone size; where given, it reads once, few, many or a size class.

TRBV7-9	TRBJ1-3	.	CASSFSGNTIYF
TRBV6-5	TRBJ1-5	.	CASSTYRGNQPQHF
TRBV6-1	TRBJ2-5	.	CASSELAGVEGTQYF
TRBV18	TRBJ1-3	.	CASSSPSSGNTIYF
TRBV6-1	TRBJ2-7	.	CASSVRFLDTYEQYF
TRBV7-2	TRBJ1-5	.	CASSLLTGARGNQPQHF
TRBV6-5	TRBJ1-1	.	CASSYRGRGTEAFF
TRBV20-1	TRBJ1-1	.	CSPAGETEAFF
TRBV28	TRBJ1-1	.	CASSSPPGQGGTEAFF
TRBV28	TRBJ2-2	.	CASSRQIHRWELFF
TRBV19	TRBJ1-1	.	CASSIEARSVEAFF
TRBV2	TRBJ2-7	.	CASRGSSSEQYF
TRBV6-1	TRBJ2-6	.	CASSEEHVQSGANVLTF
TRBV6-6	TRBJ2-1	.	CAISPGDRENEQFF
TRBV9	TRBJ2-1	.	CASSVSSGIGREQFF
TRBV11-2	TRBJ2-2	.	CASSLEGTGELFF
TRBV7-2	TRBJ2-1	.	CASSPVRNSYNEQFF
TRBV28	TRBJ2-7	few	CASGTDEQYF
TRBV18	TRBJ2-5	.	CASSPARVELETQYF
TRBV6-1	TRBJ1-2	.	CASKETASNYGYTF
TRBV19	TRBJ2-3	.	CASSIGTRGVTDTQYF
TRBV7-9	TRBJ1-4	.	CASSLRVGQGQEKLFF
TRBV18	TRBJ2-3	.	CASSPGSAGDTQYF